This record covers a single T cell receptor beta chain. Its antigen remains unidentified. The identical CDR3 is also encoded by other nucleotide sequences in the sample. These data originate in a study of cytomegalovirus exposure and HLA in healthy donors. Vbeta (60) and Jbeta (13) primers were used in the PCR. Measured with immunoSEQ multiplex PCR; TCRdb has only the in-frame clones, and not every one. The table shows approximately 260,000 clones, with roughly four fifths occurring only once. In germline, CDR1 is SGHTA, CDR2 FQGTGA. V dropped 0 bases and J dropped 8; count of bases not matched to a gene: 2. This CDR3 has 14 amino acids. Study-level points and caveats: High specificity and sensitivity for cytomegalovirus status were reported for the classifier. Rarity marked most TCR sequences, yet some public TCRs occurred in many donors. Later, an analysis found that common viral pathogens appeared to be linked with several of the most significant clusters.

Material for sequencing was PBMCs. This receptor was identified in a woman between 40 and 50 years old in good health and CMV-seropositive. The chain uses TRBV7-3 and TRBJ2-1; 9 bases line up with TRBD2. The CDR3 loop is CASSLTSGSDEQFF. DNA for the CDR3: TGTGCCAGCAGCTTAACTAGCGGGAGTGATGAGCAGTTCTTC. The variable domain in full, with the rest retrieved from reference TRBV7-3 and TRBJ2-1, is GAGVSQTPSNKVTEKGKYVELRCDPISGHTALYWYRQSLGQGPEFLIYFQGTGAADDSGLPNDRFFAVRPEGSVSTLKIQRTERGDSAVYLCASSLTSGSDEQFFGPGTRLTVL.